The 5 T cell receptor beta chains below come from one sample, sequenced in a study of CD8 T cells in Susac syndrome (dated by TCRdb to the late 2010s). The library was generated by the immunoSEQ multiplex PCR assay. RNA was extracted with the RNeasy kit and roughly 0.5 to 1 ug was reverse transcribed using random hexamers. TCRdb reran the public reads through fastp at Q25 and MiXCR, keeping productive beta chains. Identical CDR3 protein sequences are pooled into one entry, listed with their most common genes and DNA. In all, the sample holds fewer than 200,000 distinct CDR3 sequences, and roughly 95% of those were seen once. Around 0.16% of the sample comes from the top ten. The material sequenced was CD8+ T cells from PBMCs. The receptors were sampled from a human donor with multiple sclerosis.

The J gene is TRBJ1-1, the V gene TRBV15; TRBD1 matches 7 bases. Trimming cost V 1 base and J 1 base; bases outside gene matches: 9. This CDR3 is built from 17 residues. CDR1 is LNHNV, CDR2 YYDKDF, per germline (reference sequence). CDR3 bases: TGTGCCACCAGCAGAGGAATAGGGGACAGATGGAACACTGAAGCTTTCTTT. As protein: CATSRGIGDRWNTEAFF.

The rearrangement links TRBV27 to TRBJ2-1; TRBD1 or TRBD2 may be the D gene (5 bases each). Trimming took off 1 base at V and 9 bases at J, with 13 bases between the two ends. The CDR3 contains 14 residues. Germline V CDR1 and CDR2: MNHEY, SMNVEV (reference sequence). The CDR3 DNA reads TGTGCCAGCAGTTTATTGGGGGAGTATACTGAGCAGTTCTTC. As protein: CASSLLGEYTEQFF.

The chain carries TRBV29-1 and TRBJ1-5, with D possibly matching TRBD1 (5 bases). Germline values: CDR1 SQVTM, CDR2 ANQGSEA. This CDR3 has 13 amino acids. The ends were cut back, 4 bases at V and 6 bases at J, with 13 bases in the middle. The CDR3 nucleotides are TGCAGCGTTGCTGAAGGGGTAGGTCAGCCCCAGCATTTT. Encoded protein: CSVAEGVGQPQHF.

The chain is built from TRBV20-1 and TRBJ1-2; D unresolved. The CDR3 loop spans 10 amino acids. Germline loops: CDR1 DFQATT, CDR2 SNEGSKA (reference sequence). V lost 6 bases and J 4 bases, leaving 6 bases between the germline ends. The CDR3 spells CSARIYGYTF. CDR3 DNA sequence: TGCAGTGCGAGGATCTATGGCTACACCTTC.

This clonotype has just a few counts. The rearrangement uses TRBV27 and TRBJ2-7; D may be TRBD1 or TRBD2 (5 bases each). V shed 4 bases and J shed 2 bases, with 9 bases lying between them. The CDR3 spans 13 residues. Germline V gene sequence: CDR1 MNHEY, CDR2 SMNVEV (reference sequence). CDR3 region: CASSSGAPYEQYF. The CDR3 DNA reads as TGTGCCAGCAGTTCCGGGGCCCCCTACGAGCAGTACTTC.